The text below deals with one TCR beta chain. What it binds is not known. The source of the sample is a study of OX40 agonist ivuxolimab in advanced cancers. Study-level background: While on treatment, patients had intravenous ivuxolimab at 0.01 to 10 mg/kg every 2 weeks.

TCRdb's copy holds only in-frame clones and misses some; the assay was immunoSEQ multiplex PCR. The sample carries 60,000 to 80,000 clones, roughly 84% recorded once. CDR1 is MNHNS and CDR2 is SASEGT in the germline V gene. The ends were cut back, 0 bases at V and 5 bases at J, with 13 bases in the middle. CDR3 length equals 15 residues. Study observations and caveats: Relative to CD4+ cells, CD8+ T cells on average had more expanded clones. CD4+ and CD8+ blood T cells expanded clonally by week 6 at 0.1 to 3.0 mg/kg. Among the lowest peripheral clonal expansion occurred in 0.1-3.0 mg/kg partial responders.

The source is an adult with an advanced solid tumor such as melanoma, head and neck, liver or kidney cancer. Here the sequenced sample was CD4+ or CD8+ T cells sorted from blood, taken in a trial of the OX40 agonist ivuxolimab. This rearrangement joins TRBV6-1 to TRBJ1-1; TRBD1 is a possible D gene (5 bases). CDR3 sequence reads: CASSEAPGVETEAFF. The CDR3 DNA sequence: TGTGCCAGCAGTGAAGCACCGGGGGTGGAGACTGAAGCTTTCTTT.